These T cell receptor beta chains were read from a single sample in a study of siplizumab effects on memory and regulatory T cells. The table came from immunoSEQ multiplex PCR; TCRdb's copy has only in-frame clones and leaves some out. In the table there are some 62,000 clones, 70% to 90% of which are singletons. Material for sequencing was memory CD4+ T cells sorted from blood. These receptors all come from a human donor in good health. The CDR3 runs from the conserved cysteine through the conserved F or W. D genes are given only for firm matches. The size of a clone is reported for some rows only, either as once, few or many, or as a class for expanded clones.

NA	TRBJ2-5	NA	TRBV6-1	CASSIGGRETQYF	TGTGCCAGCAGTATAGGGGGGCGAGAGACCCAGTACTTC
few	TRBJ1-2	NA	TRBV18	CASSVQRDTPHGYTF	TGTGCCAGCTCAGTACAACGGGACACTCCTCATGGCTACACCTTC
NA	TRBJ1-1	NA	TRBV11-2	CASSLIGLTEAFF	TGTGCCAGCAGCTTAATAGGGCTCACTGAAGCTTTCTTT
NA	TRBJ1-5	NA	TRBV6-1	CASSDLPTVNIGNQPQHF	TGTGCCAGCAGTGACCTACCGACAGTCAACATAGGCAATCAGCCCCAGCATTTT
NA	TRBJ2-1	NA	TRBV7-9	CASSLGDGSYNEQFF	TGTGCCAGCAGCTTAGGGGACGGCTCCTACAATGAGCAGTTCTTC
NA	TRBJ2-1	TRBD1	TRBV28	CASTIQGVRDEQFF	TGTGCCAGCACTATACAGGGGGTTAGGGATGAGCAGTTCTTC
NA	TRBJ2-3	NA	TRBV4-1	CASSQDITSWTDTQYF	TGCGCCAGCAGCCAAGATATAACTAGTTGGACAGATACGCAGTATTTT
NA	TRBJ1-3	NA	TRBV6-1	CASRDSYGNTIYF	TGTGCCAGCAGAGACAGCTACGGAAACACCATATATTTT
NA	TRBJ1-6	NA	TRBV5-6	CASSLGDHASPLHF	TGTGCCAGCAGCTTGGGGGACCATGCTTCACCCCTCCACTTT
NA	TRBJ2-5	TRBD1	TRBV6-5	CASSFDRARGTQYF	TGTGCCAGCAGTTTCGACAGGGCACGGGGGACCCAGTACTTC
medium-sized	TRBJ1-2	NA	TRBV2	CASTDYGYTF	TGTGCCAGCACCGACTATGGCTACACCTTC
once	TRBJ2-7	NA	TRBV5-1	CASSLTSQESYEQYF	TGCGCCAGCAGCTTGACGAGTCAGGAGTCCTACGAGCAGTACTTC
once	TRBJ2-7	NA	TRBV5-6	CASSSTGMEGYEQYF	TGTGCCAGCAGCTCCACAGGGATGGAGGGGTACGAGCAGTACTTC
NA	TRBJ2-1	NA	TRBV4-1	CASSQIDLVSYNEQFF	TGCGCCAGCAGCCAAATTGATCTAGTCTCCTACAATGAGCAGTTCTTC
few	TRBJ2-1	NA	TRBV2	CASRGGTPRTDNEQFF	TGTGCCAGCAGGGGTGGGACTCCTAGAACCGACAATGAGCAGTTCTTC
NA	TRBJ1-1	NA	TRBV20-1	CSASPGLEAFF	TGCAGTGCTAGCCCAGGTCTCGAAGCTTTCTTT
NA	TRBJ1-2	NA	TRBV5-1	CASSFETGLSGYTF	TGCGCCAGCAGCTTTGAGACGGGCCTTTCGGGCTACACCTTC
few	TRBJ1-2	NA	TRBV10-1	CASSESLGYGYTF	TGCGCCAGCAGTGAATCGCTTGGGTATGGCTACACCTTC
NA	TRBJ1-5	NA	TRBV11-2	CASSAMQGQPQHF	TGTGCCAGCAGCGCGATGCAGGGTCAGCCCCAGCATTTT
NA	TRBJ1-1	TRBD1	TRBV6-6	CASSTDRGPDYTEAFF	TGTGCCAGCAGTACCGACAGGGGGCCGGACTACACTGAAGCTTTCTTT
NA	TRBJ2-3	NA	TRBV11-2	CASSALSGKVDTQYF	TGTGCCAGCAGCGCGTTAAGCGGAAAGGTGGATACGCAGTATTTT
NA	TRBJ1-2	NA	TRBV6-6	CASAENYGYTF	TGTGCCAGCGCTGAGAACTATGGCTACACCTTC
NA	TRBJ2-1	NA	TRBV14	CASSLSYNEQFF	TGTGCCAGCAGCCTAAGTTACAATGAGCAGTTCTTC
NA	TRBJ2-3	TRBD1	TRBV5-1	CASSSRQGQADTQYF	TGCGCCAGCAGTTCCCGACAGGGGCAAGCAGATACGCAGTATTTT
NA	TRBJ2-7	NA	TRBV18	CASSPPGRGQYF	TGTGCCAGCTCACCACCGGGCCGCGGGCAGTACTTC
NA	TRBJ1-1	NA	TRBV10-3	CAIRETTEAFF	TGTGCCATCAGGGAAACCACTGAAGCTTTCTTT
NA	TRBJ2-7	NA	TRBV6-5	CASRYLIEQYF	TGTGCCAGCAGATACTTAATCGAGCAGTACTTC
NA	TRBJ2-1	NA	TRBV18	CASSKVASGTNEQFF	TGTGCCAGCTCAAAGGTGGCATCGGGAACTAATGAGCAGTTCTTC
few	TRBJ2-7	NA	TRBV18	CASSAGTDFYEQYF	TGTGCCAGCTCAGCCGGGACGGACTTCTACGAGCAGTACTTC
NA	TRBJ2-1	TRBD2	TRBV19	CASSIVTSGLAGYNEQFF	TGTGCCAGTAGTATAGTTACGTCGGGACTAGCGGGTTACAATGAGCAGTTCTTC
NA	TRBJ2-5	NA	TRBV11-2	CASSLGQGAQYF	TGTGCCAGCAGCTTAGGGCAAGGGGCCCAGTACTTC
NA	TRBJ1-6	NA	TRBV7-3	CASSLGISNSPLHF	TGTGCCAGCAGCTTGGGGATATCTAATTCACCCCTCCACTTT